This record concerns one T cell receptor (beta chain) sequence. A read error may produce the germline difference seen at one junction end. The CDR3 is 13 amino acids. Germline lookup yields CDR1 LGHNT and CDR2 FRNRAP. RNA extraction was followed by reverse transcription into cDNA, which acted as the sequencing template. Sequenced by immunoSEQ multiplex PCR; TCRdb stores in-frame clones only, minus some. Here the sample spans 4,500 or so clones, about three fifths being singletons. These data belong to a study of CD8+ T cells in alopecia areata. Stated treatment: oral pan-JAK inhibitor, 5-10 mg twice daily. Alopecia areata patients provided lesional scalp punch biopsies and peripheral blood, both collected for the study.

This material consisted of skin, taken at week 4, from a patient treated with tofacitinib. The clonotype originates from a human donor with alopecia areata. The rearrangement links TRBV12-5 to TRBJ1-1; D might be TRBD1 (5 bases). This CDR3 is CASGYNRNTESFF. As DNA, the CDR3 is TGTGCTAGTGGTTACAACAGGAACACTGAATCTTTCTTT. The full variable domain, completed using reference TRBV12-5 and TRBJ1-1, is DARVTQTPRHKVTEMGQEVTMRCQPILGHNTVFWYRQTMMQGLELLAYFRNRAPLDDSGMPKDRFSAEMPDATLATLKIQPSEPRDSAVYFCASGYNRNTESFFGQGTRLTVV.